This TCR beta chain is from a study of Graves' ophthalmopathy and Graves' hyperthyroidism (dated by TCRdb to 2016 to 2019). Study-wide context: Peripheral blood was collected before any treatment was given, at the time of initial diagnosis. TCR beta repertoire signatures were used to distinguish Graves' ophthalmopathy from Graves' hyperthyroidism and to predict progression to ophthalmopathy. In total, over 130 blood samples were TCR-sequenced: 40 to 45 ophthalmopathy, 80 or so hyperthyroidism and about 17 hyperthyroidism-to-ophthalmopathy patients. To explore V-J signatures that separate ophthalmopathy from hyperthyroidism, a discovery set of about a hundred patients was enrolled, consisting of more than 40 with ophthalmopathy and roughly 57 with stable hyperthyroidism. For independent validation, a separate cohort was made up of around 18 hyperthyroidism patients plus 17 patients who later progressed from hyperthyroidism to ophthalmopathy. In about 6 hyperthyroidism patients, T-cell repertoires of thyroid tissue and blood were compared. Following sampling, methimazole starting at 30 mg daily was administered to hyperthyroidism patients, and high-dose intravenous methylprednisolone was administered to ophthalmopathy patients. Overall results and qualifications from the work: Sample size was not statistically predetermined, and group allocation was not concealed from the investigators. Among expanded thyroid clonotypes with frequency above 0.001, most also showed up in blood, which suggests that blood repertoires may reflect the thyroid immune response. The 13-signature model separated ophthalmopathy from stable hyperthyroidism with 85% to 90% sensitivity and about 84% specificity in cross-validation, and 80%/75% in the test set. In validation, the model predicted ophthalmopathy progression with roughly 68% sensitivity and roughly 72% specificity; some twelve predicted patients were CT-confirmed with GO in a median of roughly 6.8 months.

For repertoire sequencing, the TCR beta CDR3 regions were amplified from RNA transcripts. The first round was an RT-PCR using HTBI primers with the Qiagen OneStep RT-PCR kit, and this first round was followed by a second-round multiplex PCR, then size selection and purification. The libraries underwent paired-end sequencing with 100 bp reads on an Illumina HiSeq2000. As for the original processing: SOAPnuke was used to process the reads, throwing out any read that had adapters, had uncalled bases, had a mean Phred below 15, or lacked an exact constant-primer or identifier match. High-quality paired reads were merged with COPE v1.2.5. Unique nucleotide sequences were defined as clonotypes and aligned to IMGT TRB V, D and J references using MiTCR v1.1. The analysis was limited to V-J combinations with a frequency above 0.0001, which together covered more than 99% of repertoires. A TCR clonal expansion and chaos score per V-J combination was defined as the ratio of F50 clonal expansion to chaos observed in the TCRdist matrix. Welch's t-statistics and random forest were used to reduce features to more than ten V-J combinations, which were fed into a naive Bayes classifier. Thyroid-blood repertoire similarity was quantified with the Morisita-Horn index. TCRdb redid the processing of the public reads, applying fastp at Q25 and MiXCR, and retained in-frame beta chains. Rows merge per CDR3 protein into single entries with the most common DNA and genes. These V and J calls are TCRdb output, not the study's own analysis. This sample gives hundreds of thousands of distinct CDR3 sequences in total; approximately 40% of them show up just once. The top ten clones comprise 44% of the sample.

This clonotype has more than one count but fewer than ten. The antigen it binds to is not known. Base qualities are not recorded, but no much larger clone differs from it by a single base. Patients with ophthalmopathy had moderately to severely active disease, with a Clinical Activity Score of 3 or more, a NOSPECS grade of 4 or more, and a disease duration of less than 3 months. Patients were excluded if they had other autoimmune diseases, uncontrolled infections, pregnancy or lactation. Clinical symptoms, serum thyroxine, TRAb, thyroid ultrasound and orbital computed tomography formed the basis of the diagnosis. Using Ficoll-Paque density gradient centrifugation, PBMCs were isolated from about 9.4 ml of fresh peripheral blood. Total RNA was extracted using Trizol reagent, and RNA quality was checked on an Agilent 2100 Bioanalyzer. Taken from cysteine to phenylalanine, the CDR3 has 16 residues. Only CDR3 DNA remains: 48 bases, in frame from the first base. Sequences SEHNR (CDR1) and FQNEAQ (CDR2) are obtained from the germline V gene (reference sequence). V is reduced by 4 bases and J by 0 bases, leaving a spacing of 16 bases between them.

The clonotype was recovered from an adult man with Graves' ophthalmopathy. Sequencing was performed on peripheral blood. The chain is assembled from TRBV7-9 and TRBJ2-7; the D call is possibly TRBD1 or TRBD2, each sharing 5 bases. The sequenced DNA is TGTGCCAGCAGCTCGGACCTAACGGGACGCTCCTACGAGCAGTACTTC. It is translated as CASSSDLTGRSYEQYF.